This T cell receptor (beta chain) was identified during a study of control samples from healthy donors and cancer patients. Clones were sequenced by immunoSEQ multiplex PCR, and TCRdb holds only the in-frame ones, with some missing. Of around 55,000 clones in the sample, roughly 95% were seen once. This CDR3 comprises 14 residues. The V end lost 0 bases, the J end lost 6 bases, and 11 bases lay between the germline ends. From germline, CDR1 is SGHAT and CDR2 FQNNGV. The sequenced sample was blood. The receptor was isolated from a woman under 30 in good health. The genes are TRBV11-2 and TRBJ1-2; tentative D call: TRBD1 (6 bases). CDR3 region: CASSLEGRGDGYTF. The CDR3 bases are TGTGCCAGCAGCTTAGAAGGGAGGGGGGATGGCTACACCTTC.